The 22 T cell receptor beta chains below were found in one sample sequenced in a study of CD8 T cells in ankylosing spondylitis. TCRdb fed the 5' RACE reads into MiXCR, producing one record per CDR3 protein. Of approximately 110,000 distinct CDR3 sequences in the sample, approximately 25% were seen once. The source material was synovial fluid, either unsorted or a sorted T cell fraction (not recorded which). Source of these receptors: a male donor with ankylosing spondylitis.

This clonotype was recorded many times. The rearrangement joins TRBV27 to TRBJ2-4; the D is unclear. The V gene's germline CDR1 is MNHEY and CDR2 SMNVEV (reference sequence). The CDR3 covers 18 residues. The ends were cut back, 2 bases at V and 2 bases at J, with 19 bases in the middle. CDR3 protein: CASSLRISRFNSKNIQYF. CDR3 nucleotide sequence: TGTGCCAGCAGTTTAAGGATCAGCCGCTTTAACTCCAAAAACATTCAGTACTTC.

This clonotype was seen repeatedly, ten times or more. The J gene is TRBJ1-2, the V gene TRBV20-1, with D perhaps TRBD1 (5 bases). The CDR3 is 12 residues long. Between the trimmed V and J ends, which lost 5 bases and 1 base, there was a span of 8 bases. The germline V gene has CDR1 DFQATT and CDR2 SNEGSKA (reference sequence). The CDR3 loop reads CSAGTDNYGYTF. The CDR3 nucleotides are TGCAGTGCTGGGACGGATAACTATGGCTACACCTTC.

Ten or more counts support this clonotype. The genes are TRBV29-1 and TRBJ1-5, with TRBD1 matching over 8 bases. J was trimmed by 3 bases and V by 4 bases; bases with no gene match: 2. CDR3 size: 13 residues. Per germline, CDR1 SQVTM and CDR2 ANQGSEA. DNA for the CDR3: TGCAGCGTTGTGGGACAGGCCAATCAGCCCCAGCATTTT. Protein product: CSVVGQANQPQHF.

This clonotype has only a few counts. This sequence joins TRBV20-1 and TRBJ2-1; maybe TRBD2 (6 bases). Germline V gene lookup returns CDR1 DFQATT and CDR2 SNEGSKA (reference sequence). There are 15 residues in the CDR3. The CDR3 DNA reads TGCAGCTCGACCGGGACTCCCCGAGGTGGAAATGAGCAGTTCTTC. Its translation is CSSTGTPRGGNEQFF.

The table lists this clonotype with a few counts. This sequence joins TRBV7-8 and TRBJ1-1; TRBD1 aligns across 8 bases. Looked up from germline, CDR1 is SGHVS and CDR2 is FQNEAQ. The CDR3 runs to 14 residues. V lost 6 bases to trimming and J lost 1 base; unmatched junction nucleotides: 4. CDR3 in DNA: TGTGCCAGCAGGTTTCAGGGGGCGAACACTGAAGCTTTCTTT. Translation: CASRFQGANTEAFF.

The rearrangement uses TRBV2 and TRBJ1-6, with TRBD1 matching 7 bases. V was clipped by 0 bases and J by 7 bases; unmatched bases: 6. The CDR3 has 16 amino acids. Germline CDR1 reads SNHLY; CDR2 reads FYNNEI. In nucleotides, the CDR3 is TGTGCCAGCAGTGAAGCGACTGGACAGGCGAATTCACCCCTCCACTTT. It translates to CASSEATGQANSPLHF.

The rearrangement uses TRBV9 and TRBJ2-7; 9 positions match TRBD2. Per germline, CDR1 SGDLS and CDR2 YYNGEE. This CDR3 spans 16 amino acids. The junction had 9 bases not matched to a gene; V was cut back by 2 bases and J by 3 bases. CDR3 sequence reads: CASSVGQREAFYEQYF. Written as DNA, the CDR3 is TGTGCCAGCAGCGTGGGACAGCGGGAGGCCTTCTACGAGCAGTACTTC.

On this clonotype itself: One end of the junction varies from germline; a read error may be responsible. CDR3 region: CASGLLPQETQYF. The CDR3 DNA sequence: TGCGCCAGCGGCTTGTTACCCCAAGAGACCCAGTACTTC. This chain uses TRBV5-1 with TRBJ2-5; no clear D gene. Germline assignment: CDR1 SGHRS and CDR2 YFSETQ. The CDR3 sequence is 13 residues long. Full variable domain (rest looked up from reference TRBV5-1 and TRBJ2-5): KAGVTQTPRYLIKTRGQQVTLSCSPISGHRSVSWYQQTPGQGLQFLFEYFSETQRNKGNFPGRFSGRQFSNSRSEMNVSTLELGDSALYLCASGLLPQETQYFGPGTRLLVL.

This clonotype was seen more than once but under ten times. The chain couples TRBV11-2 to TRBJ2-5; TRBD2 aligns across 7 bases. Trimming took 5 bases from V and 0 from J; bases not matched to a gene: 15. The CDR3 consists of 18 residues. Per the germline V gene, CDR1 is SGHAT and CDR2 is FQNNGV. CDR3 in amino acids: CASSPLLRVAGNQETQYF. The CDR3, as DNA: TGTGCCAGCAGCCCTTTATTAAGGGTAGCGGGTAACCAAGAGACCCAGTACTTC. Supplemented by reference TRBV11-2 and TRBJ2-5, the full variable domain reads EAGVAQSPRYKIIEKRQSVAFWCNPISGHATLYWYQQILGQGPKLLIQFQNNGVVDDSQLPKDRFSAERLKGVDSTLKIQPAKLEDSAVYLCASSPLLRVAGNQETQYFGPGTRLLVL.

The chain carries TRBV5-1 and TRBJ2-5, with D possibly being TRBD1 or TRBD2 (5 bases each). Between the trimmed V and J ends, which lost 2 bases and 5 bases, there was a span of 10 bases. CDR1 and CDR2 (germline): SGHRS, YFSETQ. The CDR3 has 13 residues. CDR3 in DNA: TGCGCCAGCAGCTTTGCATGGGGGGAGACCCAGTACTTC. Amino acids: CASSFAWGETQYF.

This clonotype has more than one count but fewer than ten. V gene TRBV12-3 or TRBV12-4 combines with J gene TRBJ2-6, with no clear D. This CDR3 contains 16 residues. Trimming removed 1 base from V and 0 bases from J, with 7 bases in between. DNA of the CDR3: TGTGCCAGCAGTTTAGGGGCCAGCTCTGGGGCCAACGTCCTGACTTTC. Encoded protein: CASSLGASSGANVLTF.

This clonotype has only a few counts. The J gene is TRBJ2-3, the V gene TRBV20-1; D might be TRBD2 (6 bases). Trimming took off 6 bases at V and 1 base at J, with 14 bases between the two ends. Germline loops: CDR1 DFQATT, CDR2 SNEGSKA (reference sequence). The CDR3 consists of 14 residues. CDR3 region: CSAPRSSGTDTQYF. CDR3 nucleotide sequence: TGCAGTGCCCCCCGCTCTAGCGGCACAGATACGCAGTATTTT.

This clonotype was picked up a small number of times. This chain uses TRBV25-1 with TRBJ2-7, with TRBD2 as a possible D gene (6 bases). CDR1 and CDR2 (germline): MGHDK, SYGVNS. The CDR3 is made up of 17 amino acids. Trimming left V 6 bases short and J 0 bases short, with 21 bases between. The CDR3 here is CASRGGGRRASSYEQYF. The CDR3 nucleotides read TGTGCCAGCAGGGGGGGAGGCAGGCGGGCAAGCTCCTACGAGCAGTACTTC.

The chain has TRBV20-1 and TRBJ2-5; D remains ambiguous. The V gene lost 3 bases and the J gene lost 8 bases, with 19 bases spanning the gap. The length of the CDR3 is 14 residues. The germline CDR1 and CDR2 sequences are DFQATT and SNEGSKA (reference sequence). This chain's CDR3 is CSASQPGLLGTQYF. CDR3 bases: TGCAGTGCTAGCCAACCGGGTCTCCTCGGCACCCAGTACTTC.

This rearrangement joins TRBV10-1 to TRBJ2-3; 12 nucleotides match TRBD2. The CDR3 consists of 16 residues. The germline CDR1 and CDR2 sequences are WNHNN and SYGVQD (reference sequence). V shed 2 bases, J shed 2 bases, and the junction held 2 bases outside the gene matches. CDR3 DNA: TGCGCCAGCAGTGAGACTAGCGGGAGGTTCACAGATACGCAGTATTTT. As protein: CASSETSGRFTDTQYF.

This clonotype has more than one count but fewer than ten. The chain employs TRBV20-1 and TRBJ2-1; D not certain. V was clipped by 6 bases and J by 4 bases, with 16 bases between them. The CDR3 is 14 amino acids. In germline, CDR1 is DFQATT, CDR2 SNEGSKA (reference sequence). CDR3 residues: CSAPNSTIYNEQFF. In DNA form, the CDR3 reads TGCAGTGCCCCTAATTCTACTATATACAATGAGCAGTTCTTC.

This clonotype has a handful of counts. This sequence joins TRBV6-5 and TRBJ1-1; D not resolved. Between the trimmed V and J ends, which lost 2 bases and 2 bases, there was a span of 9 bases. This CDR3 is built from 14 residues. Germline-derived CDR1 and CDR2 are MNHEY and SVGAGI. The DNA of the CDR3 is TGTGCCAGCAGTTACCAGGCTTTTAACACTGAAGCTTTCTTT. Protein: CASSYQAFNTEAFF.

The chain's CDR3 is CATSSGSTSGRADTQYF. In DNA form, the CDR3 reads TGTGCCACCAGCTCCGGCTCTACTAGCGGTCGCGCAGATACGCAGTATTTT. This chain uses TRBV15 with TRBJ2-3; 8 nucleotides line up with TRBD2. This CDR3 comprises 17 residues. Trimming cost V 5 bases and J 4 bases; bases outside gene matches: 14. CDR1 and CDR2 from the germline V gene are LNHNV and YYDKDF (reference sequence).

The sample holds a few counts of this clonotype. The chain recombines TRBV29-1 with TRBJ1-2, with unresolved D. The germline gives CDR1 SQVTM, CDR2 ANQGSEA. The CDR3 runs 11 residues. Trimming stripped 0 bases from V and 4 bases from J, with 3 bases between. CDR3 region: CSVEDGYGYTF. Written as DNA, the CDR3 is TGCAGCGTTGAAGACGGCTATGGCTACACCTTC.

This clonotype was found a few times. The chain couples TRBV30 to TRBJ2-3; 11 bases match TRBD1. Germline CDR1 GTSNPN, CDR2 SVGIG (reference sequence). After removal of 0 bases from V and 5 bases from J, the junction contained 1 base not matched to a gene. The CDR3 extends over 14 amino acids. The CDR3 here is CAWSVGTGGDTQYF. Written as DNA, the CDR3 is TGTGCCTGGAGTGTCGGGACAGGGGGAGATACGCAGTATTTT.

By frequency in the sample, this clonotype is medium-sized. This chain links TRBV13 with TRBJ2-7; D may match TRBD1 or TRBD2 (7 bases each). Germline CDR1 reads PRHDT; CDR2 reads FYEKMQ (reference sequence). The length of the CDR3 is 14 residues. The V end lost 1 base, the J end lost 6 bases, and 13 bases lay between the germline ends. The CDR3 reads CASSLEGGGSEQYF. In DNA form, the CDR3 reads TGTGCCAGCAGCTTAGAAGGGGGCGGGAGCGAGCAGTACTTC.

This clonotype was seen more than once but under ten times. The chain uses TRBV28 and TRBJ1-5; 9 bases line up with TRBD1. This CDR3 comprises 15 residues. From germline, CDR1 is MDHEN and CDR2 SYDVKM. V lost 6 bases to trimming and J lost 0 bases; unmatched junction nucleotides: 3. The CDR3 DNA reads as TGTGCCAGCAGACAGGGGGCGGCTAGCAATCAGCCCCAGCATTTT. It codes for CASRQGAASNQPQHF.